These T cell receptor beta chains were read from a single sample in a study of T cells after posttransplantation cyclophosphamide. This table comes from immunoSEQ multiplex PCR, and its TCRdb copy is limited to in-frame clones, with some not included. The table lists roughly 30,000 clones, roughly 90% of them singletons. Sequencing used PBMCs. The receptors come from a woman in her thirties or forties with a blood cancer, CMV-positive, and with a related stem cell donor. Both conserved end residues are part of each CDR3. D genes are given only for firm matches. The listing skips clone size in some rows; elsewhere it reads once, few, many or a size class.

d_call j_call v_call clone_size cdr3_nt cdr3_aa
. TRBJ2-7 TRBV10-2 . TGCGCCAGCAGTGAAACGGACAGCCACCGCGAGCAGTACTTC CASSETDSHREQYF
TRBD1 TRBJ2-7 TRBV7-9 . TGTGCCAGCAGCCTTGGACAGGGGGTGTACGAGCAGTACTTC CASSLGQGVYEQYF
TRBD1 TRBJ1-5 TRBV29-1 . TGCAGCGTTGCACAGGGGGCCGGCAATCAGCCCCAGCATTTT CSVAQGAGNQPQHF
TRBD1 TRBJ1-2 TRBV5-4 . TGTGCCAGCAGCCGGGATAGGCCAGGGGGTAGCTATGGCTACACCTTC CASSRDRPGGSYGYTF
TRBD2 TRBJ2-2 TRBV5-5 . TGTGCCAGCAGCCCCAGGGGTTTAGCGGGGAGCCTGCGCGGCACCGGGGAGCTGTTTTTT CASSPRGLAGSLRGTGELFF
TRBD1 TRBJ1-1 TRBV6-5 . TGTGCCAGCAGTTACCGGGACAGGTACACTGAAGCTTTCTTT CASSYRDRYTEAFF
. TRBJ1-1 TRBV27 . TGTGCCAGCAGGGCGGGGCACCTGGCCACTGAAGCTTTCTTT CASRAGHLATEAFF
. TRBJ1-1 TRBV9 . TGTGCCAGCAGCGCAAATACAGGGATGAACACTGAAGCTTTCTTT CASSANTGMNTEAFF
. TRBJ2-2 TRBV7-8 . TGTGCCAGCAGCTTTCAACAGGGACCCACCGGGGAGCTGTTTTTT CASSFQQGPTGELFF
. TRBJ1-4 TRBV27 . TGTGCCAGCAGTTTAAGGGGTAGCGAAAAACTGTTTTTT CASSLRGSEKLFF
. TRBJ1-6 TRBV9 . TGTGCCAGCAGCGTAGGGAGAGAGGTCTCCTATAATTCACCCCTCCACTTT CASSVGREVSYNSPLHF
TRBD1 TRBJ1-6 TRBV25-1 . TGTGCCAGCAGCGGACAGGGGACAAATTCACCCCTCCACTTT CASSGQGTNSPLHF
TRBD1 TRBJ2-7 TRBV5-1 . TGCGCCAGCAGCTTGGCGACAGGGGCACCCTACGAGCAGTACTTC CASSLATGAPYEQYF
. TRBJ2-1 TRBV7-8 . TGTGCCAGCAGCGAAGGTAGGCGGGGAAATGAGCAGTTCTTC CASSEGRRGNEQFF
TRBD1 TRBJ2-7 TRBV5-1 . TGCGCCAGCAGCTTGACCGGGACAGGGGGCTCTTCCTCCTACGAGCAGTACTTC CASSLTGTGGSSSYEQYF
. TRBJ1-1 TRBV29-1 once TGCAGCGTTGACCACCAGGGCCAGTTTGAAGCTTTCTTT CSVDHQGQFEAFF
. TRBJ1-2 TRBV4-1 . TGCGCCAGCAGCCAAGAGGCCAGTTACTATGGCTACACCTTC CASSQEASYYGYTF
TRBD1 TRBJ2-7 TRBV28 . TGTGCCAGCAGAACGGACAGGGACGAGCAGTACTTC CASRTDRDEQYF
. TRBJ2-7 TRBV19 . TGTGCCAGTAGTCCAATGCCCACAGGGAGAAGGAACGAGCAGTACTTC CASSPMPTGRRNEQYF
. TRBJ2-2 TRBV6-1 . TGTGCCAGCGACATCCAGGGGACCACCGGGGAGCTGTTTTTT CASDIQGTTGELFF
. TRBJ2-6 TRBV9 . TGTGCCAGCAGCCCAGGGCGTGGGGCCAACGTCCTGACTTTC CASSPGRGANVLTF
TRBD2 TRBJ2-7 TRBV18 once TGTGCCAGCTCCCGGGCCGGGGGGTCCTACGAGCAGTACTTC CASSRAGGSYEQYF
. TRBJ1-4 TRBV11-2 once TGTGCCAGCAGCTTAGACGCGGTTCGGCGGGCTACTAATGAAAAACTGTTTTTT CASSLDAVRRATNEKLFF
. TRBJ1-1 TRBV19 few TGTGCCAGTAGTGCACAGGGATCGGTCACTGAAGCTTTCTTT CASSAQGSVTEAFF
. TRBJ1-6 TRBV19 . TGTGCCAGTAGTATCGCCGCAGGGCCATGGGATTCACCCCTCCACTTT CASSIAAGPWDSPLHF
TRBD1 TRBJ1-1 TRBV7-3 . TGTGCCAGCAGCTTAAGGTGGGGGACAGATGCTTTCTTT CASSLRWGTDAFF
TRBD1 TRBJ1-2 TRBV5-1 . TGCGCCAGCAGCCGGCGGGACAGGGGAAGGGGCTACACCTTC CASSRRDRGRGYTF
. TRBJ1-2 TRBV9 . TGTGCCAGCAGCGAGGGAACGGGGTATGGCTACACCTTC CASSEGTGYGYTF
TRBD2 TRBJ2-5 TRBV29-1 . TGCAGCGTTGGGACTAGCGGGGGACAAGAGACCCAGTACTTC CSVGTSGGQETQYF
TRBD1 TRBJ1-2 TRBV11-1 . TGTGCCAGCAGCGCCCTAATTGGACAGGGAGGCTACACCTTC CASSALIGQGGYTF
. TRBJ1-2 TRBV6-5 . TGTGCCAGCAGTCCAACAGGGAGGGGATCAAGAGGCTACACCTTC CASSPTGRGSRGYTF
. TRBJ1-3 TRBV7-2 few TGTGCCAGCAGCTTATCCCCCCGATTGAGAGGGACTGGAAACACCATATATTTT CASSLSPRLRGTGNTIYF
TRBD1 TRBJ1-2 TRBV5-4 . TGTGCCAGCAGCTTCCCAGGGGGCCCCTCTAACTATGGCTACACCTTC CASSFPGGPSNYGYTF
TRBD1 TRBJ1-3 TRBV7-8 . TGTGCCAGCAGCTGGGGACAGGGTGGAAACACCATATATTTT CASSWGQGGNTIYF
. TRBJ2-7 TRBV10-3 few TGTGCCATCAGTGTCGGGGAACCCTACGAGCAGTACTTC CAISVGEPYEQYF
. TRBJ1-6 TRBV5-4 once TGTGCCAGCAGCTTGGTTGCAGGGGCGAATTCACCCCTCCACTTT CASSLVAGANSPLHF
TRBD1 TRBJ2-6 TRBV6-4 . TGTGCCAGCAGGGGGACAGGGGCTGGGGCCAACGTCCTGACTTTC CASRGTGAGANVLTF
TRBD1 TRBJ1-1 TRBV5-6 . TGTGCCAGCAGCTATGACAGGGCTCCTGAAGCTTTCTTT CASSYDRAPEAFF
. TRBJ2-7 TRBV7-9 . TGTGCCAGCAGCCCAGGTATCTACGAGCAGTACTTC CASSPGIYEQYF
. TRBJ1-6 TRBV7-9 once TGTGCCAGCAGCTTAGTCTTGACAGGCTCTGTTAATTCACCCCTCCACTTT CASSLVLTGSVNSPLHF
. TRBJ1-1 TRBV5-1 . TGCGCCAGCAGCTTGACAGATAACACTGAAGCTTTCTTT CASSLTDNTEAFF
TRBD2 TRBJ2-2 TRBV7-2 . TGTGCCAGCAGCCGGGGGGGGAACACCGGGGAGCTGTTTTTT CASSRGGNTGELFF
. TRBJ1-2 TRBV27 . TGTGCCAGCAAGGATCGTGGGGAGCTTAACTATGGCTACACCTTC CASKDRGELNYGYTF
TRBD1 TRBJ1-2 TRBV6-6 few TGTGCCAGCAGTGACCCCGGGACAGGGGACTATGGCTACACCTTC CASSDPGTGDYGYTF
. TRBJ2-3 TRBV10-1 . TGCGCCAGCAGCCCTGCTCGCTTGGACAGACGCACAGATACGCAGTATTTT CASSPARLDRRTDTQYF
TRBD1 TRBJ1-3 TRBV2 few TGTGCCAGCAGCCAGGGGGTAACTGGAAACACCATATATTTT CASSQGVTGNTIYF
TRBD1 TRBJ1-6 TRBV28 . TGTGCCAGCAAACCGAGGACAGGGGGAAGATCACCCCTCCACTTT CASKPRTGGRSPLHF
. TRBJ2-7 TRBV4-1 . TGCGCCAGCAGCCAAGAGGACGGGACCTACGAGCAGTACTTC CASSQEDGTYEQYF